This T cell receptor beta chain was sequenced in a study of blood T cell repertoires in COVID-19. Study in general: PBMCs, B-cell-depleted T cells, or T cells were the source of the cDNA or gDNA that made up the material.

Grouping used clinical history reported by participants in a survey and questionnaire. Cohort 3 recovery required two negative PCRs, clearance, or symptom resolution. V shed 1 base and J shed 7 bases, with 8 bases lying between them. The germline CDR1 and CDR2 sequences are LGHDT and YNNKEL (reference sequence). The CDR3 sequence is 14 residues long. In the original workflow: By means of reference gene primer amplification, nucleated cell counts were estimated. TCRdb's table, derived via immunoSEQ multiplex PCR, lists solely in-frame clones and lacks some. V and J calls and clone size are copied from that table; D and trimming were computed from the DNA. The table has 330,000 or so clones, 92% seen once.

The chain joins TRBV3-1 (or the pseudogene TRBV3-2) to TRBJ1-6, with D perhaps TRBD1 (6 bases). This clonotype was sampled from a woman in her twenties or thirties who had recovered from COVID-19. The material sequenced was PBMCs or T cells enriched from blood (not recorded which). CDR3 region: CASSQAQGNSPLHF. CDR3 bases: TGTGCCAGCAGCCAAGCCCAGGGGAATTCACCCCTCCACTTT.